These 14 T cell receptor beta chains were all obtained from the same sample, sequenced in a study of cytomegalovirus exposure and HLA in healthy donors. PCR primers comprised 60 Vbeta and 13 Jbeta primers. Libraries were prepared by immunoSEQ multiplex PCR; TCRdb keeps only in-frame clonotypes and omits some of them. The sample records some 140,000 clones, about 85% being singletons. The sequenced material came from PBMCs. These TCRs come from a man aged 25-40 years in good health and CMV-seropositive.

The rearrangement uses TRBV29-1 and TRBJ2-7; D gene unclear. V dropped 5 bases and J dropped 3 bases, with 11 bases sitting between them. Germline assignment: CDR1 SQVTM and CDR2 ANQGSEA. The CDR3 totals 12 residues. The CDR3 bases are TGCAGCGTTCTGGCAGGTAACTACGAGCAGTACTTC. It yields the protein CSVLAGNYEQYF.

The chain employs TRBV11-2 and TRBJ2-7; 7 bases are a match to TRBD2. Germline V CDR1 and CDR2: SGHAT, FQNNGV. The CDR3 sequence is 15 residues long. V shed 1 base, J shed 3 bases, and the junction held 6 bases outside the gene matches. CDR3 protein: CASSLAFGTNYEQYF. As DNA, the CDR3 is TGTGCCAGCAGCTTAGCCTTCGGGACTAACTACGAGCAGTACTTC.

The V call is TRBV7-8, the J call TRBJ1-5; 10 bases fit TRBD1. This CDR3 is built from 16 residues. Trimming took 4 bases from V and 4 from J; bases not matched to a gene: 7. The V gene's germline CDR1 is SGHVS and CDR2 FQNEAQ. CDR3 protein: CASSSPGQGSNQPQHF. The CDR3 nucleotides are TGTGCCAGCAGCTCCCCGGGACAGGGGTCGAATCAGCCCCAGCATTTT.

This clone came up once. The chain joins TRBV7-2 to TRBJ2-1; TRBD1 might be the D (5 bases). V lost 1 base to trimming and J lost 1 base, with 14 bases between them. Germline values: CDR1 SGHTA, CDR2 FQGNSA. The CDR3 consists of 17 residues. The CDR3 spells CASSLGGFALSYNEQFF. In DNA form, the CDR3 reads TGTGCCAGCAGCTTAGGGGGCTTCGCACTATCCTACAATGAGCAGTTCTTC.

This chain links TRBV7-2 with TRBJ1-4; D might be TRBD1 (5 bases). This CDR3 region has 14 residues. With 6 bases removed from V and 0 bases from J, the gap between germline ends came to 8 bases. CDR1 SGHTA and CDR2 FQGNSA come from the germline V gene. The DNA for the CDR3 is TGTGCCAGCAGTCCCAGGGCAACTAATGAAAAACTGTTTTTT. It specifies CASSPRATNEKLFF.

The CDR3 nucleotides are TGTGCCATCAGTGAGTGGGAGGGCTCATACACTGAAGCTTTCTTT. It encodes CAISEWEGSYTEAFF. The rearrangement uses TRBV10-3 and TRBJ1-1; no definite D call. The CDR3 spans 15 residues. Germline values: CDR1 ENHRY, CDR2 SYGVKD. The ends were cut back, 1 base at V and 3 bases at J, with 12 bases in the middle.

V usage is TRBV10-2 and J usage is TRBJ1-1, with 8 bases aligning to TRBD1. The CDR3 has 17 residues. V lost 6 bases and J lost 0; bases outside the gene matches: 12. The germline gives CDR1 WSHSY, CDR2 SAAADI. The CDR3 loop reads CASSVARDRIVNTEAFF. The CDR3 DNA reads as TGCGCCAGCAGCGTAGCCCGGGACAGGATAGTGAACACTGAAGCTTTCTTT.

This chain connects TRBV27 to TRBJ2-7; D possibly corresponds to TRBD2 (6 bases). CDR1 and CDR2 (germline): MNHEY, SMNVEV (reference sequence). This CDR3 region has 15 residues. Trimming pared 1 base from V and 4 bases from J, leaving 14 bases between. The CDR3 sequence: CASSLFGSNPYEQYF. The CDR3, as DNA: TGTGCCAGCAGTTTATTCGGGAGTAACCCTTACGAGCAGTACTTC.

V usage is TRBV29-1 and J usage is TRBJ1-1, with a tentative D call TRBD1 (5 bases). The V gene lost 4 bases and the J gene lost 4 bases, with 13 bases spanning the gap. Germline CDR1 SQVTM, CDR2 ANQGSEA. The CDR3 covers 13 residues. The CDR3 DNA reads as TGCAGCGTTGGGGGACTGATGTCCACTGAAGCTTTCTTT. Amino acids: CSVGGLMSTEAFF.

J is TRBJ1-5 and V is TRBV28; 10 bases are shared with TRBD1. The junction had 10 bases not matched to a gene; V was cut back by 5 bases and J by 6 bases. The CDR3 extends over 16 amino acids. Looked up from germline, CDR1 is MDHEN and CDR2 is SYDVKM. DNA for the CDR3: TGTGCCAGCAGTCCGCAAGGACAGGGGGAATCTCAGCCCCAGCATTTT. Its translation is CASSPQGQGESQPQHF.

V gene TRBV30 combines with J gene TRBJ2-5, with 9 bases that match TRBD2. J lost 3 bases, V lost 1 base, and 6 bases had no gene match. Germline V gives CDR1 GTSNPN, CDR2 SVGIG (reference sequence). The CDR3 consists of 15 residues. This CDR3 is CAWSGVAGVEETQYF. In DNA form, the CDR3 reads TGTGCCTGGAGTGGGGTAGCGGGAGTGGAAGAGACCCAGTACTTC. Full variable domain (outside the CDR3, taken from reference TRBV30 and TRBJ2-5): SQTIHQWPATLVQPVGSPLSLECTVEGTSNPNLYWYRQAAGRGLQLLFYSVGIGQISSEVPQNLSASRPQDRQFILSSKKLLLSDSGFYLCAWSGVAGVEETQYFGPGTRLLVL.

V gene TRBV27 combines with J gene TRBJ2-5, with 9 bases identical to TRBD2. The germline gives CDR1 MNHEY, CDR2 SMNVEV (reference sequence). The CDR3 is made up of 15 amino acids. V was clipped by 7 bases and J by 6 bases; unmatched bases: 12. This chain's CDR3 is CASNPGLASRKTQYF. CDR3 bases: TGTGCCAGCAACCCGGGACTAGCCTCTCGGAAGACCCAGTACTTC.

This chain connects TRBV7-9 to TRBJ1-2, with D uncertain. Germline loops: CDR1 SEHNR, CDR2 FQNEAQ (reference sequence). This CDR3 region has 14 residues. V lost 2 bases to trimming and J lost 5 bases, with 12 bases between them. The CDR3 DNA is TGTGCCAGCAGCTTACCCGTCGTTAGATATGGCTACACCTTC. Translating it yields CASSLPVVRYGYTF.

This clone has more than one count but fewer than ten. The chain combines TRBV9 with TRBJ1-2; D gene unclear. CDR1 is SGDLS, CDR2 YYNGEE, per germline. This CDR3 is built from 14 residues. V shed 3 bases and J shed 4 bases, with 13 bases lying between them. The CDR3 sequence is CASSAPGIAYGYTF. Written as DNA, the CDR3 is TGTGCCAGCAGCGCGCCGGGAATAGCCTATGGCTACACCTTC.